The source of this T cell receptor (beta chain) is a study of cytotoxic CD8 clonotypes in ibrutinib-treated CLL. About the study: After treatment lasting a median approximately eleven months, range 6 to 36, response samples were collected. Regarding the study as a whole: Among the clonotypes, public ones were uncommon and contracted or held stable on treatment. Clonality went up at the time of ibrutinib response, stayed stable in sustained remission, and later dropped back toward its baseline level at progression. Sustained-remission and progressing patients had different sampling times.

This CDR3 comprises 20 residues. The ends were cut back, 1 base at V and 0 bases at J, with 19 bases in the middle. The V gene's germline CDR1 is MNHEY and CDR2 SMNVEV (reference sequence). Notes on this clone: What it binds is unknown.

The data were produced by immunoSEQ multiplex PCR, yet TCRdb's version contains in-frame clones alone and is incomplete. The sample consists of roughly 97,000 clones, approximately 78% of them appearing once. The chain combines TRBV27 with TRBJ2-6; D might be TRBD2 (5 bases). The TCR originated in a human donor with chronic lymphocytic leukemia. The starting material was PBMCs, obtained after 12 months of ibrutinib treatment. CDR3 amino acids: CASSLFFLGLQSSGANVLTF. As DNA, the CDR3 is TGTGCCAGCAGTTTATTTTTTTTAGGACTCCAAAGCTCTGGGGCCAACGTCCTGACTTTC.